Described below is a single T cell receptor beta chain sequence and its context. Its antigen is not identified. Germline is not matched at one junction end, which may reflect a read error. Second-dose timings of about 4 or about 12 weeks were pooled. These data come from a study of T cell responses to AZD1222 COVID-19 vaccine. General observations from the study: Just a handful of AZD1222 recipients tested seropositive at baseline. No repertoire was sampled before or during the peak T cell response, only after it. The breadth and depth of Spike-specific TCRs increased once two AZD1222 doses had been given.

The CDR3 runs 11 residues. Germline CDR1 and CDR2: SGDLS and YYNGEE. Sequencing was performed with immunoSEQ multiplex PCR; in TCRdb, only in-frame clones are kept and a portion is missing. The table has roughly 120,000 clones, about 90% seen once. This chain uses TRBV9 with TRBJ1-1; no clear D. The source is an adult who received the AZD1222 COVID-19 vaccine. The starting material was peripheral blood, obtained 28 days after the second AZD1222 dose. CDR3 sequence (DNA): TGTGCTAGCAGCGCCCAAACTGAAGCTTTCTTT. It specifies CASSAQTEAFF.